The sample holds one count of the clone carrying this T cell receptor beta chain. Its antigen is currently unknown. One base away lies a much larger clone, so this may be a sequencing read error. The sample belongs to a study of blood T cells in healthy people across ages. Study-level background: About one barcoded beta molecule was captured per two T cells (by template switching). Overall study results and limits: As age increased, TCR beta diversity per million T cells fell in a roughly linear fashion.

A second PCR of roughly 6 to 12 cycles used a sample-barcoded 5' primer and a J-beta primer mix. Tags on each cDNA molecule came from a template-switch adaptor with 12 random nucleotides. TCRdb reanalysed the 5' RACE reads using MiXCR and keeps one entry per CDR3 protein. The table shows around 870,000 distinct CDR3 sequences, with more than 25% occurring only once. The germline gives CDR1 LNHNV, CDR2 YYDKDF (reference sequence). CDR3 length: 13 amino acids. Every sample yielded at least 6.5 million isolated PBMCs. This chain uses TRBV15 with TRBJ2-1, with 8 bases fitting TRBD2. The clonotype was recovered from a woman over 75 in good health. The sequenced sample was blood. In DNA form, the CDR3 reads TGTGTCACCAGCAGAGGGACTAGATTTGAGCAGTTCTTC. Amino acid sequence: CVTSRGTRFEQFF.